Each of the 20 T cell receptor beta chains below was sequenced from the same sample in a study of shared clonotypes between healthy human individuals (dated by TCRdb to 2018 to 2020). Libraries came from the immunoSEQ multiplex PCR assay. The table was pulled from immuneACCESS by TCRdb, which kept in-frame rearrangements only. Such tables lose some clones; where checked, under half of the loss comes from unresolved V genes, and the rest has no known cause. This sample comprises roughly 2 million clones, about 94% of them detected only once. The ten largest clones capture roughly 0.13% of the sample. Source material: naive CD4+ T cells sorted from blood. Sample cell subset or site, as interpreted from the label and publication: CD45RA+ positively selected. All receptors derive from a man younger than 35 in good health.

For this clone: The same CDR3 is also encoded by other DNA sequences in this sample. The V call is TRBV5-6, the J call TRBJ1-1; no definite D call. Germline V gives CDR1 SGHDT, CDR2 YYEEEE. V lost 0 bases to trimming and J lost 2 bases, with 5 bases between them. This CDR3 region has 13 residues. The CDR3 sequence is CASSLGVNTEAFF. The CDR3, as DNA: TGTGCCAGCAGCTTGGGGGTTAACACTGAAGCTTTCTTT.

This clone was recorded a few times. The chain recombines TRBV10-2 with TRBJ2-7; D is perhaps TRBD1 (5 bases). This CDR3 region has 20 residues. CDR1 is WSHSY, CDR2 SAAADI, per germline. Trimming left V 3 bases short and J 5 bases short, with 32 bases between. CDR3 DNA sequence: TGCGCCAGCAGTGATCAGGGCCCAAGCGTTACTGTCCTCGACCGGAACGAGCAGTACTTC. Protein product: CASSDQGPSVTVLDRNEQYF.

The rearrangement uses TRBV9 and TRBJ2-1, with TRBD2 identical over 8 bases. J was trimmed by 0 bases and V by 4 bases; bases with no gene match: 6. The length of the CDR3 is 16 residues. Looked up from germline, CDR1 is SGDLS and CDR2 is YYNGEE. The CDR3 DNA reads TGTGCCAGCAGCAAACAAAGCGGGAGCTCCTACAATGAGCAGTTCTTC. Its translation: CASSKQSGSSYNEQFF.

The chain links TRBV6-5 to TRBJ1-1, with D uncertain. The V gene lost 7 bases and the J gene lost 0 bases, with 9 bases spanning the gap. The germline V gene has CDR1 MNHEY and CDR2 SVGAGI. CDR3 size: 13 residues. The CDR3 protein is CASTYKVNTEAFF. DNA for the CDR3: TGTGCCAGCACCTATAAGGTGAACACTGAAGCTTTCTTT.

The CDR3 is CASSLGSWGRGNTIYF. In DNA form, the CDR3 reads TGTGCCAGCAGCTTAGGGTCGTGGGGAAGGGGAAACACCATATATTTT. The chain is built from TRBV7-9 and TRBJ1-3; D is ambiguous. Germline V CDR1 and CDR2: SEHNR, FQNEAQ (reference sequence). Trimming pared 1 base from V and 4 bases from J, leaving 14 bases between. The CDR3 spans 16 residues.

This CDR3 is CAISEAHAGADTQYF. CDR3 DNA sequence: TGTGCCATCAGTGAGGCCCACGCGGGAGCAGATACGCAGTATTTT. The chain recombines TRBV10-3 with TRBJ2-3, with 7 nucleotides matching TRBD2. The CDR3 loop spans 15 amino acids. V was pared by 2 bases and J by 4 bases, with 6 bases of the junction left unmatched. From germline, CDR1 is ENHRY and CDR2 SYGVKD.

The genes are TRBV28 and TRBJ1-5, with a possible D match to TRBD1 (6 bases). Germline CDR1 reads MDHEN; CDR2 reads SYDVKM. The V end lost 6 bases, the J end lost 7 bases, and 10 bases lay between the germline ends. The CDR3 loop spans 12 amino acids. The CDR3 loop is CASRWGQQPQHF. CDR3 in DNA: TGTGCCAGCAGATGGGGGCAGCAGCCCCAGCATTTT.

The chain uses TRBV6-6 and TRBJ1-2; D possibly corresponds to TRBD1 (5 bases). Per the germline V gene, CDR1 is MNHNY and CDR2 is SVGAGI (reference sequence). The CDR3 extends over 14 amino acids. Trimming removed 6 bases at V and 4 bases at J, with 15 bases between. This CDR3 reads CASRTPGRSYGYTF. In DNA, the CDR3 is TGTGCCAGCAGGACCCCGGGGCGGAGCTATGGCTACACCTTC.

The rearrangement joins TRBV5-1 to TRBJ2-2; D not certain. Germline CDR1 SGHRS, CDR2 YFSETQ. The germline V and J ends were trimmed by 7 bases and 4 bases, with 17 bases remaining between them. The CDR3 is made up of 15 amino acids. As DNA, the CDR3 is TGCGCCAGCGCCCTGAACCTAGGAAGCACCGGGGAGCTGTTTTTT. The encoded protein is CASALNLGSTGELFF.

This chain connects TRBV19 to TRBJ2-7, with TRBD1 matching over 8 bases. V gave up 6 bases and J gave up 3 bases; unmatched junction bases: 7. CDR1 is LNHDA and CDR2 is SQIVND in the germline V gene (reference sequence). The CDR3 covers 14 residues. This chain's CDR3 is CASRDRVGGYEQYF. The CDR3, as DNA: TGTGCCAGTAGGGACAGGGTTGGCGGCTACGAGCAGTACTTC.

This clone was seen more than once but under ten times. This chain joins TRBV6-1 and TRBJ1-6; perhaps TRBD1 as D (5 bases). The CDR3 extends over 15 amino acids. Per germline, CDR1 MNHNS and CDR2 SASEGT. Trimming shortened V by 0 bases and J by 10 bases, and 13 bases separated the two germline ends. In DNA, the CDR3 is TGTGCCAGCAGTGAAGCCCAGGGAAGGAGCTCACCCCTCCACTTT. This sequence encodes CASSEAQGRSSPLHF.

The chain has TRBV9 and TRBJ2-2, with D maybe TRBD2 (5 bases). This CDR3 region has 15 residues. Trimming took off 4 bases at V and 1 base at J, with 11 bases between the two ends. Germline V gene lookup returns CDR1 SGDLS and CDR2 YYNGEE. The CDR3 sequence: CASSTPGVNTGELFF. CDR3 in DNA: TGTGCCAGCAGCACCCCCGGGGTGAACACCGGGGAGCTGTTTTTT.

The chain recombines TRBV11-3 with TRBJ2-5; TRBD1 matches 7 bases. Germline values: CDR1 SGHNT, CDR2 YENEEA. The CDR3 runs to 14 residues. With 3 bases clipped from V and 1 base from J, the junction kept 2 bases outside the gene matches. CDR3 sequence (DNA): TGTGCCAGCAGCTTGGACAGGAGCCAAGAGACCCAGTACTTC. It codes for CASSLDRSQETQYF.

The chain joins TRBV5-1 to TRBJ2-2, with D hard to call. From germline, CDR1 is SGHRS and CDR2 YFSETQ. CDR3 length: 16 amino acids. Trimming removed 0 bases at V and 0 bases at J, with 9 bases between. The CDR3 nucleotides are TGCGCCAGCAGCTTGGCCGTCGGTCCGAACACCGGGGAGCTGTTTTTT. It encodes CASSLAVGPNTGELFF.

The chain uses TRBV6-5 and TRBJ1-5; 7 bases are shared with TRBD1. With V trimmed by 10 bases and J by 11 bases, 11 bases remained unmatched. The CDR3 totals 12 residues. Germline loops: CDR1 MNHEY, CDR2 SVGAGI. As DNA, the CDR3 is TGTGCCACCACCGACAGGGTTTCGGCCCAGCATTTT. Amino acid sequence: CATTDRVSAQHF.

This rearrangement joins TRBV6-1 to TRBJ2-2; TRBD2 matches 12 bases. CDR1 MNHNS and CDR2 SASEGT come from the germline V gene. The CDR3 is made up of 16 amino acids. Germline trimming cut 3 bases from V and 5 bases from J; bases unmatched to any gene: 4. Written as DNA, the CDR3 is TGTGCCAGCAGTGATCGGACTAGCGGGATTACCGGGGAGCTGTTTTTT. Translated: CASSDRTSGITGELFF.

CDR3 sequence: CASSPGQRNTEAFF. The DNA of the CDR3 is TGTGCCAGCAGCCCGGGACAGAGGAACACTGAAGCTTTCTTT. The chain uses TRBV5-4 and TRBJ1-1; 7 bases are a match to TRBD1. This CDR3 has 14 amino acids. Per the germline V gene, CDR1 is SGHNT and CDR2 is YYREEE (reference sequence). The V segment lost 4 bases and the J segment 1 base; nucleotides outside the gene matches: 4.

The V call is TRBV28, the J call TRBJ1-5; unclear D gene. The germline V gene has CDR1 MDHEN and CDR2 SYDVKM. The CDR3 length is 14 residues. The ends were cut back, 10 bases at V and 2 bases at J, with 15 bases in the middle. This chain's CDR3 is CATYGPYGNQPQHF. In DNA, the CDR3 is TGTGCCACGTACGGACCCTATGGCAATCAGCCCCAGCATTTT.

The chain is built from TRBV18 and TRBJ1-1; no reliable D call. Germline-derived CDR1 and CDR2 are KGHSH and LQKENI. CDR3 length: 16 residues. Trimming took 8 bases from V and 1 from J, leaving 20 bases between them. The CDR3 region is CASNFGRERPNTEAFF. The CDR3 DNA is TGTGCCAGCAACTTCGGTAGGGAGAGGCCGAACACTGAAGCTTTCTTT. Full variable domain (outside the CDR3, taken from reference TRBV18 and TRBJ1-1): NAGVMQNPRHLVRRRGQEARLRCSPMKGHSHVYWYRQLPEEGLKFMVYLQKENIIDESGMPKERFSAEFPKEGPSILRIQQVVRGDSAAYFCASNFGRERPNTEAFFGQGTRLTVV.

This clone is a singleton in its sample. This chain joins TRBV7-2 and TRBJ1-1; no clear D. The length of the CDR3 is 11 residues. Germline V gives CDR1 SGHTA, CDR2 FQGNSA. The ends were cut back, 3 bases at V and 8 bases at J, with 7 bases in the middle. CDR3 sequence (DNA): TGTGCCAGCAGCTTTGGGAGGGAAGCTTTCTTT. Translation gives CASSFGREAFF.